This T cell receptor (beta chain) was sequenced in a study of blood T cell repertoires in COVID-19 (dated by TCRdb to between 2020 and 2021). Regarding the research as a whole: The collaborator samples originated in the United States, Italy and Spain and spanned the acute and convalescent phases of COVID-19. The material from the prospective study consisted of cDNA or gDNA derived from T cells, B-cell-depleted T cells, or PBMCs. Subjects who had been exposed to COVID-19, were actively infected with it, or had recovered from it provided the deeply sampled blood TCRbeta repertoires that made up the dataset. The repertoires were released in a freely available public database intended as a resource for research on the immune response to SARS-CoV-2. Samples came from the ongoing ImmuneRACE study (first 160 participants) plus 1,254 subjects from 6 global collaborators. Sample metadata almost always included a de-identified subject ID, COVID-19 status, age in years and sex. HLA class I and class II types, where available, came from metadata supplied by the sample provider rather than from assay-based typing.

TCRbeta CDR3 regions were amplified from genomic DNA using the immunoSEQ Assay, a bias-controlled multiplex PCR. The authors' analysis ran thus. Nucleated cell counts per sample were estimated from amplification of reference gene primers within the assay. To quantify the absolute abundance of each unique TCRbeta CDR3 rearrangement, sequence reads were collapsed and filtered. For each sample, productive Simpson clonality was calculated as the square root of Simpson's diversity index across productive rearrangements. Held by TCRdb, this immuneACCESS table contains in-frame sequences only and omits some clones. Under half of the omission traces to an unresolved V gene where checked; the cause of the rest is unknown. The V and J calls and clone size are taken from that table; D and trimming were inferred from the DNA. In all, the sample holds 300,000 to 400,000 clones, and roughly 86% of those were seen once. The top ten constitute around 8% of the sample.

Results the study describes overall, beyond this receptor: The amount of clinical and demographic metadata varied by source and participant and was provided uncurated.

About this clone: It lacks a known antigen. The input lacks base qualities; no much larger clone sits a single base away.

The CDR3 measures 16 amino acids from cysteine to phenylalanine. Just the 48-base CDR3 DNA is kept, in frame starting at base 1. V trim: 5 bases; J trim: 5 bases; unmatched bases: 11. Via the germline V gene, CDR1 is SGHVS and CDR2 FQNEAQ. A second Seattle source provided samples from volunteer blood donors who had recovered from COVID-19. Collaborating institutions collected whole blood in K2EDTA tubes following their own protocols. For TCRbeta analysis, collaborators shipped samples as frozen whole blood, isolated PBMCs, or DNA extracted from either of those sample types. The chain employs TRBV7-8 and TRBJ1-2, and TRBD1 matches 10 of the central bases. What was sequenced was peripheral blood. This receptor was obtained from a woman between 50 and 59 years old who had recovered from COVID-19. The CDR3 amino acid sequence is: CASSTPRDRGLYGYTF. The DNA reads as follows: TGTGCCAGCAGCACCCCCCGGGACAGGGGCTTATATGGCTACACCTTC.